This TCR beta chain stems from a study of blood T cell repertoires in COVID-19. This clone appeared a few times. The germline V gene has CDR1 SGHNT and CDR2 YENEEA. This CDR3 spans 13 amino acids. V was cut by 5 bases and J by 5 bases, with 10 bases left in between. TCRdb's table, derived via immunoSEQ multiplex PCR, lists solely in-frame clones and lacks some. The table shows a few hundred thousand clones, with about 90% occurring only once. This clonotype was obtained from a man in his fifties or sixties with acute or convalescent COVID-19. The rearrangement uses TRBV11-3 and TRBJ1-5; maybe TRBD1 (6 bases). Specimen: peripheral blood. The DNA for the CDR3 is TGTGCCAGCAGCGAACAGGGTGATCAGCCCCAGCATTTT. This sequence encodes CASSEQGDQPQHF.